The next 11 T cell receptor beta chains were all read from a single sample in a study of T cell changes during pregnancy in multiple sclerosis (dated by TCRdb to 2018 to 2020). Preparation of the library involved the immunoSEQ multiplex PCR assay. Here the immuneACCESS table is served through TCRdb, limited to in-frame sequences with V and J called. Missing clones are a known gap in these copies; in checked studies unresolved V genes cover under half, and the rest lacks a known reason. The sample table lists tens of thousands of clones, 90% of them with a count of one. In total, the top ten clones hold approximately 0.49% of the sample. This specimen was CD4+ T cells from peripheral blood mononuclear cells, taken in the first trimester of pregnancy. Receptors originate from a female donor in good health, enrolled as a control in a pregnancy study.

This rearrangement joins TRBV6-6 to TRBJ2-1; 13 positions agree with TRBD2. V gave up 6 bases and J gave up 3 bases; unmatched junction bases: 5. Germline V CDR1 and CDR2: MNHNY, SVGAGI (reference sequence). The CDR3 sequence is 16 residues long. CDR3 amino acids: CASRRLAGGRYNEQFF. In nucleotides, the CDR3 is TGTGCCAGCAGGCGACTAGCGGGGGGCCGCTACAATGAGCAGTTCTTC.

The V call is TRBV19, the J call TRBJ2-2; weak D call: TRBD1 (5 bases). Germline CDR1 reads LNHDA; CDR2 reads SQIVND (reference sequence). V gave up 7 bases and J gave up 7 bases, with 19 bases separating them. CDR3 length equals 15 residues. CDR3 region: CASILNARVDGELFF. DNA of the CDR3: TGTGCCAGTATTCTAAACGCCAGGGTGGACGGGGAGCTGTTTTTT.

The CDR3 reads CASSLGGGGQETQYF. The CDR3 DNA reads TGCGCCAGCAGCTTGGGCGGGGGGGGTCAAGAGACCCAGTACTTC. The chain employs TRBV5-1 and TRBJ2-5; TRBD2 agrees at 9 bases. This CDR3 has 15 residues. Unmatched junction bases numbered 2, after V lost 0 bases and J lost 2 bases. CDR1 SGHRS and CDR2 YFSETQ come from the germline V gene.

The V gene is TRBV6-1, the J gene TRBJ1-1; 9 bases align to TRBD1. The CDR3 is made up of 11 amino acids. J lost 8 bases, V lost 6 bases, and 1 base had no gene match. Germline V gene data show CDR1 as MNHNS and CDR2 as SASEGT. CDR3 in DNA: TGTGCCAGCAGCGGACAGGGGGAAGCTTTCTTT. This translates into CASSGQGEAFF.

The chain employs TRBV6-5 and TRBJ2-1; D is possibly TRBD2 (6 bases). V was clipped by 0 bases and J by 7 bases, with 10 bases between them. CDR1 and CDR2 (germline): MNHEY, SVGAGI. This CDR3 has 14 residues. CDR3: CASSYSRAGNEQFF. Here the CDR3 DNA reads TGTGCCAGCAGTTACTCGAGGGCGGGAAATGAGCAGTTCTTC.

Written as DNA, the CDR3 is TGTGCCACCAGGTCGGCAGGGGAGTTCACTGAAGCTTTCTTT. It yields the protein CATRSAGEFTEAFF. The chain is built from TRBV15 and TRBJ1-1, with D possibly being TRBD1 (6 bases). The CDR3 is made up of 14 amino acids. Germline CDR1 is LNHNV and CDR2 is YYDKDF (reference sequence). V was cut by 6 bases and J by 4 bases, with 15 bases left in between. Full variable domain (missing parts from reference TRBV15 and TRBJ1-1): DAMVIQNPRYQVTQFGKPVTLSCSQTLNHNVMYWYQQKSSQAPKLLFHYYDKDFNNEADTPDNFQSRRPNTSFCFLDIRSPGLGDTAMYLCATRSAGEFTEAFFGQGTRLTVV.

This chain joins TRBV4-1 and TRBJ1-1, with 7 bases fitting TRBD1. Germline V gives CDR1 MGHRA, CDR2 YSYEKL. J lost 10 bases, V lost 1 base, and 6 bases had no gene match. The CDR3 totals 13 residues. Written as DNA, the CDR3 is TGCGCCAGCAGCCAAGTAGGGGGCGCGGGAGCTTTCTTT. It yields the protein CASSQVGGAGAFF.

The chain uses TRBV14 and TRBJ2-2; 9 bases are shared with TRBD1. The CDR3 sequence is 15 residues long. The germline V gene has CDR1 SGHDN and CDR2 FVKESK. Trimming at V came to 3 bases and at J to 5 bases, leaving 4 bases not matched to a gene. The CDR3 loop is CASSQGQGVTGELFF. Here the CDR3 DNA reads TGTGCCAGCAGCCAGGGACAGGGAGTAACCGGGGAGCTGTTTTTT.

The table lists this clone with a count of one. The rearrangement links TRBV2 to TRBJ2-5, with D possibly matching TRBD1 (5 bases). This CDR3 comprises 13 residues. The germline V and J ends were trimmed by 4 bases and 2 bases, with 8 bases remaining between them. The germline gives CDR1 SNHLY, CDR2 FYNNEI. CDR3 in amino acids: CASSAQGQETQYF. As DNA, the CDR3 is TGTGCCAGCAGTGCCCAGGGACAAGAGACCCAGTACTTC.

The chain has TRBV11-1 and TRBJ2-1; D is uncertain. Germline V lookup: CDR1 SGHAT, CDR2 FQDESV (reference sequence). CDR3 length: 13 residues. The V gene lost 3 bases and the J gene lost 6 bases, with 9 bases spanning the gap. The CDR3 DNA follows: TGTGCCAGCAGCTTTGGTGTTAGCAATGAGCAGTTCTTC. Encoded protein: CASSFGVSNEQFF.

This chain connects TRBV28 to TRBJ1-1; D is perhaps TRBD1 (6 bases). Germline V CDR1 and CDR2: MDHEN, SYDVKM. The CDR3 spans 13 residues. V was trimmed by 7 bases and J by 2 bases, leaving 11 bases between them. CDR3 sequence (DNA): TGTGCCAGCAAGTTAGGGGGTAACACTGAAGCTTTCTTT. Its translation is CASKLGGNTEAFF.